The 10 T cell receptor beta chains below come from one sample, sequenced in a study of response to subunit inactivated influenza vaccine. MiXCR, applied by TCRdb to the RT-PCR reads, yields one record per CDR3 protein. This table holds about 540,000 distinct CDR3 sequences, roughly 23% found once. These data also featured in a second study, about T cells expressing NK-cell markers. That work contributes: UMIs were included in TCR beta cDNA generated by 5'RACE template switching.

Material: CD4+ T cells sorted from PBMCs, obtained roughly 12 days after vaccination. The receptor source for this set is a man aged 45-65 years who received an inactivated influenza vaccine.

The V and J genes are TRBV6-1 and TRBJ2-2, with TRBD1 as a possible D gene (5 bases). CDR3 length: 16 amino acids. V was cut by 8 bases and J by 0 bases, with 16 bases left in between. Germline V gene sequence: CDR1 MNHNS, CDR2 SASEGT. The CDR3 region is CASASRAHANTGELFF. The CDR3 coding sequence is TGTGCCAGCGCCAGCAGGGCCCACGCGAACACCGGGGAGCTGTTTTTT.

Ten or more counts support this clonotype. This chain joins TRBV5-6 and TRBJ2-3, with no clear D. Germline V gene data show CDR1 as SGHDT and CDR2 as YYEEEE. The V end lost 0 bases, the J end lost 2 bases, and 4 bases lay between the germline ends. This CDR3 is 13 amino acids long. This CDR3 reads CASSLEPTDTQYF. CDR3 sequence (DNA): TGTGCCAGCAGCTTGGAACCCACAGATACGCAGTATTTT. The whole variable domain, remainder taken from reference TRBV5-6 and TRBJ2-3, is DAGVTQSPTHLIKTRGQQVTLRCSPKSGHDTVSWYQQALGQGPQFIFQYYEEEERQRGNFPDRFSGHQFPNYSSELNVNALLLGDSALYLCASSLEPTDTQYFGPGTRLTVL.

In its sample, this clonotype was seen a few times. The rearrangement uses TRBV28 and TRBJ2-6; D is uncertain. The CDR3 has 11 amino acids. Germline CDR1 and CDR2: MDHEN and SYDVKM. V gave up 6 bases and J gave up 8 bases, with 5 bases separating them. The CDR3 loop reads CASSGTNVLTF. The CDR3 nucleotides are TGTGCCAGCAGCGGAACCAACGTCCTGACTTTC.

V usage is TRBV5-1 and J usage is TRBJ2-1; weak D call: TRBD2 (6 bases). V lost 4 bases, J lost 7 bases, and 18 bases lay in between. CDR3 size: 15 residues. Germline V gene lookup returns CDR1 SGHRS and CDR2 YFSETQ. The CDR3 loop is CASSQGLPGLNEQFF. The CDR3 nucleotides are TGCGCCAGCAGCCAAGGACTCCCGGGACTTAATGAGCAGTTCTTC.

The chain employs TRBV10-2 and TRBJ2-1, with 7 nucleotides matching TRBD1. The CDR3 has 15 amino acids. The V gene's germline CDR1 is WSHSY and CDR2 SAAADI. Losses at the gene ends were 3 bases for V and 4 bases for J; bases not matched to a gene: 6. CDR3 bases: TGCGCCAGCAGTGATGGCCAGGGGGTTTACAATGAGCAGTTCTTC. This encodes CASSDGQGVYNEQFF.

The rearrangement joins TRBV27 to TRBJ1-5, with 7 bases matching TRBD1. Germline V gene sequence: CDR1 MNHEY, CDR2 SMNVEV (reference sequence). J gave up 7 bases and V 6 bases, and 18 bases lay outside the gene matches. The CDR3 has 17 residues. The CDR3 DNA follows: TGTGCCAGCAGCCCAGGGGGGGGTTCCGGATTGGGGCAGCCCCAGCATTTT. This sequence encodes CASSPGGGSGLGQPQHF.

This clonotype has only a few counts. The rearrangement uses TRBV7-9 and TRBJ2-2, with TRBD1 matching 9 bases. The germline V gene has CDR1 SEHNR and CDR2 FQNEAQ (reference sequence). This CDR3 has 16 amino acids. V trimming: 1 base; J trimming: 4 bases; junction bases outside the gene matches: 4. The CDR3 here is CASSLGTTGGTGELFF. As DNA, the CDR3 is TGTGCCAGCAGCTTAGGGACGACAGGGGGCACCGGGGAGCTGTTTTTT.

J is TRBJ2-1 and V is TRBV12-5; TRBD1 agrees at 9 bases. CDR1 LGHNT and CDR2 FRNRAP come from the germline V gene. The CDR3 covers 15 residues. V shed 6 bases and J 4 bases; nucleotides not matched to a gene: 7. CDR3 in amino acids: CASGLGQGSYNEQFF. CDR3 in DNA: TGTGCTAGTGGCCTAGGACAGGGGTCTTACAATGAGCAGTTCTTC.

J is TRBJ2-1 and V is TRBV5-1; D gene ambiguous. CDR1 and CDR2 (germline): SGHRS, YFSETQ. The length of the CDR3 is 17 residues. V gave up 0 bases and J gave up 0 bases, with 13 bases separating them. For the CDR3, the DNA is TGCGCCAGCAGCTTGGGCCTACCCCGGAGCTCCTACAATGAGCAGTTCTTC. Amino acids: CASSLGLPRSSYNEQFF. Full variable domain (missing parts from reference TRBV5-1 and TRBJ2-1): KAGVTQTPRYLIKTRGQQVTLSCSPISGHRSVSWYQQTPGQGLQFLFEYFSETQRNKGNFPGRFSGRQFSNSRSEMNVSTLELGDSALYLCASSLGLPRSSYNEQFFGPGTRLTVL.

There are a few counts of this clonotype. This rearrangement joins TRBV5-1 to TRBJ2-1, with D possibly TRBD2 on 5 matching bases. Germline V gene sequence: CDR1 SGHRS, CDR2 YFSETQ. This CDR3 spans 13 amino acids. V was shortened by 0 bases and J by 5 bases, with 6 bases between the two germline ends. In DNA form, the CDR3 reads TGCGCCAGCAGCTTGGCACTAGACAATGAGCAGTTCTTC. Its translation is CASSLALDNEQFF.